The T cell receptor (beta chain) under discussion was sequenced for a study of beta chain features in type 1 diabetes (dated by TCRdb to 2016 to 2019). In the study overall: No differences in mean age, gender distribution, total cell number or subset yield were found between patients and healthy donors. A total of roughly 100 million sorted cells were examined across all samples, and the number of cells per subset was strongly correlated with RNA yield. In the study, recently diagnosed type 1 diabetes patients and matched healthy donors were compared on the TCRB repertoires of their sorted circulating CD4+ T cell subsets. Regulatory and stem cell-like memory subsets were isolated from only 8 patients and roughly 8 healthy donors, whereas naive and central memory subsets came from all 30 or so donors. Overall results and qualifications from the work: A moderate but significant shortening of TCRB CDR3 length was observed in type 1 diabetes patients in all four CD4+ subsets. Because cDNA rather than genomic DNA was sequenced, highly expressing activated cells could have been over-represented, although no difference in activation and CD3 levels was found between groups. Patients with type 1 diabetes made fewer insertions and deleted more nucleotides at VDJ recombination sites, implying thymic rearrangement abnormalities. PCR might favor shorter templates, but patient and control samples were amplified and corrected together, so any skew would affect both groups equally. Naive, central memory and regulatory TCRB repertoires appeared more similar among patients than among healthy donors. Because the HLA sub-analyses included only small numbers of individuals, any influence of HLA type on TCRB rearrangement was left unresolved.

The CDR3 holds 13 amino acids from the cysteine to the phenylalanine. CDR3 DNA only is kept here, 39 bases in frame from base 1. Looking up the germline V gene yields CDR1 MDHEN and CDR2 SYDVKM. V lost 6 bases and J lost 2 bases; the stretch between them is 10 bases long. The High Capacity cDNA Reverse Transcription Kit was used to reverse transcribe all of the isolated RNA, meaning that expressed TCRB transcripts were what got sequenced. Naive, central memory and regulatory T cell samples underwent deep immunoSEQ sequencing, averaging about 3.57 million total reads per sample. Sorted cells were lysed in RLT buffer, and RNA was extracted using DNase-treated RNeasy Micro or Mini kits according to cell number. Each cell subset was processed separately to prevent cross-contamination, with patient and healthy donor samples processed together. Using the immunoSEQ multiplex PCR, TCRB sequences were amplified from cDNA into 87-bp fragments spanning the CDR3 region. Sequencing of the amplicons was done on the Illumina HiSeq platform. The original pipeline was this. Synthetic template baselines were used to correct PCR bias computationally, reads within Hamming distance 2 were collapsed, and singletons that could not be merged were discarded. Reads were aligned to IMGT to assign V, D and J genes, CDR3 length, and insertions or deletions at six rearrangement sites. Clonotype counts were normalized to sorted cell number within each subset before computing true diversity and Gini coefficients with the tcR R package. Repertoire sharing was quantified using the overlap coefficient calculated on TCRB nucleotide sequences. TCRdb obtained this table from immuneACCESS and retained in-frame rearrangements with V and J assigned. These tables miss some clones; where compared with another copy, unresolved V genes account for less than half of the shortfall, and the remainder is unexplained. For V, J and clone size, that table is used; D and trimming come from the DNA. A total of approximately 170,000 clones appear in this sample, 7% to 9% of them only once. The ten largest clonotypes hold roughly 0.5% of the sample.

This clone appeared a few times. Its antigen is still unknown. The sample holds no much larger clone one base away, and base qualities are not on file. Each donor gave one peripheral blood draw, about 110 mL on average, collected into heparinised tubes. A BD FACSAria II was used to sort naive, central memory, regulatory and stem cell-like memory CD4+ T cells with a panel that included CD45RO, CCR7, CD25, CD127, CD95 and CD27. All sorted populations exceeded 95% purity. PBMCs were isolated immediately by Lymphoprep density gradient centrifugation and stained directly without culture. To minimize batch effects, samples were stained and sorted in pairs, one healthy donor with one patient per experiment.

The source material was central memory CD4+ T cells from blood. Here the chain combines TRBV28 and TRBJ2-5; TRBD1 is perhaps the D gene, given 6 matching bases. The source is a man aged 18 to 29 with type 1 diabetes. The CDR3 is CASRSGVQETQYF. The DNA sequence follows: TGTGCCAGCAGATCAGGGGTTCAAGAGACCCAGTACTTC.